This T cell receptor beta chain appears in the sequencing data of a study of cytomegalovirus exposure and HLA in healthy donors. Study as a whole: Of the donors genotyped, several hundred in all, about 80% fell in the Caucasian-associated ancestry cluster. General study findings and limits: Trimming of TCR beta V- and J-genes showed a link, identified in a later analysis, to a missense DCLRE1C variant. Reports state that TCR beta sequences accurately predicted most subjects' HLA-A and HLA-B alleles.

The CDR3 covers 13 residues. Deletions cut 7 bases from V and 4 bases from J, with 11 bases between. CDR1 and CDR2 from the germline V gene are MNHNY and SVGAGI (reference sequence). With 60 Vbeta and 13 Jbeta primers, the PCR was carried out. In the source study's methods: Some 10 million of the 60 million to 80 million unique TCR beta chains counted in a later analysis were shared. Some clones are missing from TCRdb's copy, which holds only in-frame ones; the method was immunoSEQ multiplex PCR. Clonal size and the V and J genes are those of that table, whereas D and trimming came from the DNA. The table lists some 170,000 clones, 75% to 85% of them singletons. Worth noting for this clone: Its target is not known.

The chain employs TRBV6-6 and TRBJ1-5; the D is unclear. The sequenced sample consisted of PBMCs. The receptor was derived from a woman between 18 and 29 years old in good health and CMV-seropositive. Here the CDR3 DNA reads TGTGCCAGCACACCGACTGGAAATCAGCCCCAGCATTTT. It translates to CASTPTGNQPQHF.